Below are 15 T cell receptor beta chains sequenced from a single sample in a study of identical twins. A single record per CDR3 protein comes from TCRdb applying MiXCR to the 5' RACE reads. Here the sample spans 400,000 to 500,000 distinct CDR3 sequences, around an eighth being singletons. The data also belong to a second study, concerning yellow fever vaccine responses in identical twins.

Source material: CD4+ T cells sorted from blood. These receptors were taken from a woman between 18 and 29 years old in good health.

The rearrangement joins TRBV10-3 to TRBJ2-7; the D gene is possibly TRBD1 (5 bases). Germline CDR1 reads ENHRY; CDR2 reads SYGVKD. CDR3 length: 14 residues. V was pared by 10 bases and J by 6 bases, with 22 bases between. The CDR3 nucleotides are TGTGCCACCGCGACCCAGGGATTCGTAGCCGAGCAGTACTTC. This codes for CATATQGFVAEQYF.

The sample holds a few counts of this clonotype. This chain links TRBV27 with TRBJ2-5; D gene uncertain. Germline CDR1 is MNHEY and CDR2 is SMNVEV (reference sequence). The CDR3 is made up of 14 amino acids. V lost 6 bases, J lost 7 bases, and 18 bases lay in between. CDR3 in DNA: TGTGCCAGCAGCCTTGACTCGCCGTTGGGGACCCAGTACTTC. As protein: CASSLDSPLGTQYF.

The J gene is TRBJ2-7, the V gene TRBV5-4, with 7 bases that match TRBD2. V trimming: 0 bases; J trimming: 5 bases; junction bases outside the gene matches: 11. Germline values: CDR1 SGHNT, CDR2 YYREEE (reference sequence). This CDR3 comprises 16 residues. DNA for the CDR3: TGTGCCAGCAGCTTGGAAGGGAGGGGCGCTTTCCACGAGCAGTACTTC. Its protein product is CASSLEGRGAFHEQYF.

This clonotype has a handful of counts. This sequence joins TRBV5-6 and TRBJ2-1; D possibly corresponds to TRBD1 (5 bases). Deletions cut 4 bases from V and 8 bases from J, with 22 bases between. Per germline, CDR1 SGHDT and CDR2 YYEEEE. The CDR3 is 16 amino acids. The CDR3 spells CASSPIDSQGYDEQFF. CDR3 nucleotide sequence: TGTGCCAGCAGCCCGATCGACAGCCAAGGATACGATGAGCAGTTCTTC.

This clonotype was counted at least ten times. The chain joins TRBV12-3 or TRBV12-4 to TRBJ1-1; a possible D gene is TRBD1 (6 bases). CDR3 size: 15 residues. V lost 2 bases, J lost 5 bases, and 15 bases lay in between. CDR3 protein: CASSLTGWDYTEAFF. CDR3 bases: TGTGCCAGCAGTTTAACAGGGTGGGACTATACTGAAGCTTTCTTT.

This clonotype was picked up many times. V is TRBV9 and J is TRBJ2-3; 10 bases map to TRBD2. Unmatched junction bases numbered 9, after V lost 3 bases and J lost 5 bases. Germline lookup yields CDR1 SGDLS and CDR2 YYNGEE. This CDR3 has 16 amino acids. The CDR3: CASSARTSGLVDTQYF. CDR3 nucleotide sequence: TGTGCCAGCAGCGCAAGGACTAGCGGCTTAGTAGATACGCAGTATTTT.

This clonotype was counted between two and nine times. The chain uses TRBV11-3 and TRBJ2-1, with D perhaps TRBD2 (5 bases). V was shortened by 9 bases and J by 0 bases, with 9 bases between the two germline ends. Germline CDR1 SGHNT, CDR2 YENEEA. CDR3 length equals 13 residues. The CDR3 region has the DNA TGTGCCAGACCGAGGGCCTCCTACAATGAGCAGTTCTTC. Its translation is CARPRASYNEQFF. Supplemented by reference TRBV11-3 and TRBJ2-1, the full variable domain reads EAGVVQSPRYKIIEKKQPVAFWCNPISGHNTLYWYLQNLGQGPELLIRYENEEAVDDSQLPKDRFSAERLKGVDSTLKIQPAELGDSAVYLCARPRASYNEQFFGPGTRLTVL.

The CDR3 protein is CASSTVARGNVLTF. CDR3 coding DNA: TGTGCCAGCAGTACAGTAGCGCGAGGCAACGTCCTGACTTTC. J is TRBJ2-6 and V is TRBV6-2 or TRBV6-3; TRBD2 is a possible D gene (5 bases). The V and J ends lost 5 bases and 9 bases respectively, with 14 bases between them. Germline values: CDR1 MNHEY, CDR2 SVGEGT. The CDR3 has 14 residues.

In this sample, this clonotype turned up many times. The rearrangement joins TRBV5-1 to TRBJ1-2; D remains unclear. Between the trimmed V and J ends, which lost 4 bases and 4 bases, there was a span of 14 bases. The CDR3 extends over 14 amino acids. CDR1 SGHRS and CDR2 YFSETQ come from the germline V gene. The CDR3 protein is CASSPGNGLYGYTF. The CDR3 DNA follows: TGCGCCAGCAGCCCTGGTAATGGCCTCTATGGCTACACCTTC.

This chain connects TRBV7-8 to TRBJ2-7; TRBD2 is a possible D gene (5 bases). CDR1 is SGHVS, CDR2 FQNEAQ, per germline. Trimming removed 5 bases at V and 5 bases at J, with 16 bases between. CDR3 size: 14 residues. The CDR3 loop reads CASSAIPRGNEQYF. The CDR3 DNA reads TGTGCCAGCAGCGCTATACCCCGAGGGAACGAGCAGTACTTC.

This clonotype was counted only a few times. The V call is TRBV5-8, the J call TRBJ2-7; 8 positions agree with TRBD2. Germline V lookup: CDR1 SGHTS, CDR2 YDEGEE. The CDR3 has 16 amino acids. V shed 4 bases and J 7 bases; nucleotides not matched to a gene: 16. CDR3 amino acids: CASSPPTSASPSEQYF. The CDR3 region has the DNA TGTGCCAGCAGCCCACCGACTAGCGCAAGCCCTAGTGAGCAGTACTTC.

This chain connects TRBV5-1 to TRBJ1-1; TRBD1 aligns across 10 bases. The ends lost 3 bases at V and 11 bases at J; junction bases unmatched: 10. This CDR3 has 14 amino acids. Germline CDR1 SGHRS, CDR2 YFSETQ. The CDR3 loop is CASSSGQGDLRAFF. Written as DNA, the CDR3 is TGCGCCAGCAGCTCCGGACAGGGGGATTTGAGGGCTTTCTTT.

This clonotype has only a few counts. This chain uses TRBV21-1 with TRBJ1-5; the D call of TRBD1 is as the table states it, not checked on the DNA. TRBV21-1 is listed as a pseudogene. The CDR3 spans 13 residues. The CDR3 DNA follows: TGTGCCAGCGAAGGGACAGGGAGTCAGCCCCAGCATTTT. Its translation is CASEGTGSQPQHF.

This clonotype appeared a few times. The rearrangement joins TRBV20-1 to TRBJ2-1; 9 nucleotides align to TRBD2. V lost 0 bases, J lost 4 bases, and 7 bases stayed unmatched. Germline CDR1 DFQATT, CDR2 SNEGSKA (reference sequence). The CDR3 is made up of 16 amino acids. CDR3 in DNA: TGCAGTGCTAGAGAGCCGGGACTAGCCGCATACAATGAGCAGTTCTTC. It translates to CSAREPGLAAYNEQFF.

The table lists this clonotype with a few counts. CDR3 DNA sequence: TGTGCCAGCAGCCCGGGACAGGGTAGAGGCCACGAGCAGTACTTC. Its translation: CASSPGQGRGHEQYF. This sequence joins TRBV6-1 and TRBJ2-7; 9 positions agree with TRBD1. Germline loops: CDR1 MNHNS, CDR2 SASEGT. The V and J ends lost 6 bases and 5 bases, in that order; junction bases with no gene match: 11. This CDR3 has 15 amino acids.